The next 20 T cell receptor beta chains were all read from a single sample in a study of T cell clonotyping in hematopoietic cell transplantation. TCRdb's copy holds only in-frame clones and misses some; the assay was immunoSEQ multiplex PCR. The data show about 10,000 clones, roughly nine tenths seen once. Sample: PBMCs, taken 100 days after allogeneic stem cell transplant. The receptors were sampled from a female patient over 55 who had an allogeneic stem cell transplant from an unrelated donor, so the T cells may come from the graft donor. Some clones in this sample may be carry-over from other donors' samples.

V usage is TRBV28 and J usage is TRBJ2-1, with D possibly TRBD1 on 5 matching bases. The CDR3 loop spans 14 amino acids. In germline, CDR1 is MDHEN, CDR2 SYDVKM. The V end lost 7 bases, the J end lost 3 bases, and 13 bases lay between the germline ends. Here the CDR3 DNA reads TGTGCCAGCACCTTAGGGGTCTACTACAATGAGCAGTTCTTC. Amino acid sequence: CASTLGVYYNEQFF.

The J gene is TRBJ2-3, the V gene TRBV4-1; D possibly corresponds to TRBD2 (5 bases). Germline V gene data show CDR1 as MGHRA and CDR2 as YSYEKL. The CDR3 extends over 15 amino acids. Trimming took 3 bases from V and 1 from J, leaving 11 bases between them. The CDR3 DNA reads TGCGCCAGCAGCCAGGGAGATTCTCGCACAGATACGCAGTATTTT. It specifies CASSQGDSRTDTQYF.

The chain uses TRBV4-3 and TRBJ2-7, with D possibly being TRBD1 (5 bases). CDR3 length: 15 amino acids. The V and J ends lost 2 bases and 0 bases respectively, with 11 bases between them. From germline, CDR1 is LGHNA and CDR2 YSLEER. CDR3 loop: CASSQLKDTSYEQYF. As DNA, the CDR3 is TGCGCCAGCAGCCAACTAAAGGACACCTCCTACGAGCAGTACTTC.

V and J are TRBV19 and TRBJ2-7; D gene unclear. The CDR3 runs to 13 residues. Germline lookup yields CDR1 LNHDA and CDR2 SQIVND (reference sequence). V was pared by 9 bases and J by 0 bases, with 12 bases between. The CDR3 DNA reads as TGTGCCAGCTCCCCATCCCCCTCCTACGAGCAGTACTTC. This translates into CASSPSPSYEQYF.

The chain uses TRBV5-1 and TRBJ1-1; TRBD1 might be the D (5 bases). CDR3 length: 15 amino acids. V lost 4 bases and J lost 1, with 14 bases in between. Germline V lookup: CDR1 SGHRS, CDR2 YFSETQ. Here the CDR3 reads CASSPGIGENTEAFF. DNA for the CDR3: TGCGCCAGCAGCCCGGGGATAGGGGAGAACACTGAAGCTTTCTTT. Full variable domain (remainder filled in from reference TRBV5-1 and TRBJ1-1): KAGVTQTPRYLIKTRGQQVTLSCSPISGHRSVSWYQQTPGQGLQFLFEYFSETQRNKGNFPGRFSGRQFSNSRSEMNVSTLELGDSALYLCASSPGIGENTEAFFGQGTRLTVV.

V gene TRBV5-8 combines with J gene TRBJ2-7; D possibly corresponds to TRBD1 (5 bases). Trimming took off 3 bases at V and 6 bases at J, with 10 bases between the two ends. From germline, CDR1 is SGHTS and CDR2 YDEGEE. The CDR3 spans 12 residues. The CDR3 coding sequence is TGTGCCAGCAGCTCCAGGGTACCCGAGCAGTACTTC. Translation gives CASSSRVPEQYF.

J is TRBJ2-5 and V is TRBV7-3; D unresolved. The CDR3 runs 13 residues. The germline CDR1 and CDR2 sequences are SGHTA and FQGTGA. The V gene lost 4 bases and the J gene lost 2 bases, with 8 bases spanning the gap. CDR3 amino acids: CASSSLAQETQYF. CDR3 nucleotide sequence: TGTGCCAGCAGCTCCCTGGCTCAAGAGACCCAGTACTTC. The whole variable domain, filled in from reference TRBV7-3 and TRBJ2-5, reads GAGVSQTPSNKVTEKGKYVELRCDPISGHTALYWYRQSLGQGPEFLIYFQGTGAADDSGLPNDRFFAVRPEGSVSTLKIQRTERGDSAVYLCASSSLAQETQYFGPGTRLLVL.

This chain connects TRBV5-4 to TRBJ1-2; a weak D match, TRBD1 (5 bases). Germline V lookup: CDR1 SGHNT, CDR2 YYREEE (reference sequence). Deletions cut 3 bases from V and 7 bases from J, with 13 bases between. The CDR3 totals 13 residues. Here the CDR3 DNA reads TGTGCCAGCAGCTCCCTCGGGGCGAGTGGCTACACCTTC. Protein sequence: CASSSLGASGYTF.

The genes are TRBV25-1 and TRBJ2-5; a weak D match, TRBD1 (5 bases). There are 13 residues in the CDR3. V shed 3 bases and J shed 3 bases, with 8 bases lying between them. Germline V gives CDR1 MGHDK, CDR2 SYGVNS. The CDR3 nucleotides are TGTGCCAGCAGTGAGGGCAGGGAAGAGACCCAGTACTTC. Amino acids: CASSEGREETQYF.

The chain links TRBV7-2 to TRBJ2-3; D unclear. The CDR3 totals 14 residues. Trimming shortened V by 1 base and J by 4 bases, and 9 bases separated the two germline ends. Germline lookup yields CDR1 SGHTA and CDR2 FQGNSA. CDR3: CASSLVVTPDTQYF. The DNA for the CDR3 is TGTGCCAGCAGCTTAGTAGTGACTCCAGATACGCAGTATTTT.

This chain links TRBV7-2 with TRBJ1-4, with D unresolved. V was pared by 1 base and J by 8 bases, with 5 bases between. This CDR3 contains 12 residues. CDR1 is SGHTA and CDR2 is FQGNSA in the germline V gene. The CDR3 DNA reads as TGTGCCAGCAGCTTAGTAGAGGAAAAACTGTTTTTT. Translated: CASSLVEEKLFF.

This chain joins TRBV7-2 and TRBJ2-3; 16 bases map to TRBD2. Germline trimming cut 6 bases from V and 5 bases from J; bases unmatched to any gene: 8. Germline loops: CDR1 SGHTA, CDR2 FQGNSA. The CDR3 spans 17 residues. In DNA form, the CDR3 reads TGTGCCAGCAGATCCGGGACTAGCGGGAGGGTAGGAGATACGCAGTATTTT. Residues: CASRSGTSGRVGDTQYF.

The chain combines TRBV28 with TRBJ2-3; TRBD1 might be the D (6 bases). V gave up 5 bases and J gave up 0 bases, with 9 bases separating them. The germline V gene encodes CDR1 MDHEN and CDR2 SYDVKM. The length of the CDR3 is 14 residues. In DNA form, the CDR3 reads TGTGCCAGCAGTAACAGGGTTAGCACAGATACGCAGTATTTT. Encoded protein: CASSNRVSTDTQYF.

V and J are TRBV11-2 and TRBJ2-7; no clear D. Germline CDR1 is SGHAT and CDR2 is FQNNGV. Trimming took 0 bases from V and 3 from J, leaving 15 bases between them. The CDR3 has 16 amino acids. CDR3 in amino acids: CASSLDRPAPLYEQYF. The DNA of the CDR3 is TGTGCCAGCAGCTTAGATCGCCCCGCTCCCCTCTACGAGCAGTACTTC.

V usage is TRBV2 and J usage is TRBJ1-1, with a possible D match to TRBD1 (5 bases). The CDR3 sequence is 15 residues long. CDR1 and CDR2 (germline): SNHLY, FYNNEI. The ends were cut back, 5 bases at V and 0 bases at J, with 13 bases in the middle. CDR3 DNA sequence: TGTGCCAGCAGTCGGTTCTCGACAGTGAACACTGAAGCTTTCTTT. Protein product: CASSRFSTVNTEAFF.

The chain joins TRBV7-8 to TRBJ2-7, with 7 positions matching TRBD1. Trimming at V came to 5 bases and at J to 3 bases, leaving 7 bases not matched to a gene. Germline loops: CDR1 SGHVS, CDR2 FQNEAQ. There are 14 residues in the CDR3. In DNA form, the CDR3 reads TGTGCCAGCAGCAACCGGGACAGAATCTACGAGCAGTACTTC. This translates into CASSNRDRIYEQYF.

The chain combines TRBV19 with TRBJ2-7, with 10 positions matching TRBD1. CDR3 size: 15 residues. V shed 3 bases, J shed 2 bases, and the junction held 4 bases outside the gene matches. In germline, CDR1 is LNHDA, CDR2 SQIVND (reference sequence). The CDR3, as DNA: TGTGCCAGTAGTATCCGGGACAGGGGAACCTACGAGCAGTACTTC. Translating it yields CASSIRDRGTYEQYF.

V and J are TRBV6-5 and TRBJ2-2; 7 bases are shared with TRBD1. Germline CDR1 and CDR2: MNHEY and SVGAGI. With V trimmed by 4 bases and J by 3 bases, 5 bases remained unmatched. CDR3 size: 15 residues. The CDR3 here is CASSLQGTYTGELFF. In nucleotides, the CDR3 is TGTGCCAGCAGTTTACAGGGGACCTACACCGGGGAGCTGTTTTTT.

V is TRBV28 and J is TRBJ1-5, with 12 positions matching TRBD1. J gave up 6 bases and V 4 bases, and 10 bases lay outside the gene matches. The CDR3 length is 17 residues. CDR1 and CDR2 from the germline V gene are MDHEN and SYDVKM. For the CDR3, the DNA is TGTGCCAGCAGTTGGGGGTACGGGACAGGGGGCACTCAGCCCCAGCATTTT. It translates to CASSWGYGTGGTQPQHF.

This clone appeared a single time. The rearrangement joins TRBV7-3 to TRBJ2-5, with D uncertain. The CDR3 is made up of 12 amino acids. CDR1 SGHTA and CDR2 FQGTGA come from the germline V gene. V shed 5 bases and J shed 4 bases, with 8 bases lying between them. In DNA form, the CDR3 reads TGTGCCAGCAGCGATCGACCAGAGACCCAGTACTTC. Amino acid sequence: CASSDRPETQYF.